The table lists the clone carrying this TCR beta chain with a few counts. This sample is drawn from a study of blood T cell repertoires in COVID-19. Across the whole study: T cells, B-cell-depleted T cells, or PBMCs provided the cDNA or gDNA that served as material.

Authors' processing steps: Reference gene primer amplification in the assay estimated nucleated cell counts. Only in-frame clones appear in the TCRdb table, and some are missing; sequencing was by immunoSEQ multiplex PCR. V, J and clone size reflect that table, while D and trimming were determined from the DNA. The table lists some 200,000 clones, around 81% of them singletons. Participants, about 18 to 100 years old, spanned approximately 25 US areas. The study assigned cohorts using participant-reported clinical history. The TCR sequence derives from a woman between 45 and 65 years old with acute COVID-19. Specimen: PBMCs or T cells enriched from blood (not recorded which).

CDR3 sequence reads: CASSPGTGYEKLFF. The DNA of the CDR3 is TGTGCCAGCAGCCCAGGGACAGGGTACGAAAAACTGTTTTTT. V is TRBV11-3 and J is TRBJ1-4; TRBD1 aligns across 9 bases. V lost 5 bases, J lost 8 bases, and 6 bases stayed unmatched. CDR1 SGHNT and CDR2 YENEEA come from the germline V gene. The CDR3 has 14 residues.